Detailed here is one T cell receptor beta chain. The antigen remains undetermined. The sample comes from a study of blood T cells in healthy people across ages. Study findings and constraints: Diversity estimates drawn from one million T cells were deemed underestimates.

The CDR3 covers 12 residues. V dropped 3 bases and J dropped 6 bases, with 8 bases sitting between them. Per germline, CDR1 SGDLS and CDR2 YYNGEE. For the second PCR, which ran for about 6 to 11 cycles, a sample-barcoded 5' primer and a J-beta primer mix were used. TCRdb itself ran the 5' RACE reads through MiXCR, one entry per CDR3 protein. The sample has about 400,000 distinct CDR3 sequences; about 55% are singletons. The rearrangement links TRBV9 to TRBJ2-3; unclear D gene. The sample taken for sequencing was blood. The sequence derives from a man in his 60s in good health. CDR3 sequence: CASSDLEDTQYF. The CDR3 coding sequence is TGTGCCAGCAGCGATTTAGAGGATACGCAGTATTTT.